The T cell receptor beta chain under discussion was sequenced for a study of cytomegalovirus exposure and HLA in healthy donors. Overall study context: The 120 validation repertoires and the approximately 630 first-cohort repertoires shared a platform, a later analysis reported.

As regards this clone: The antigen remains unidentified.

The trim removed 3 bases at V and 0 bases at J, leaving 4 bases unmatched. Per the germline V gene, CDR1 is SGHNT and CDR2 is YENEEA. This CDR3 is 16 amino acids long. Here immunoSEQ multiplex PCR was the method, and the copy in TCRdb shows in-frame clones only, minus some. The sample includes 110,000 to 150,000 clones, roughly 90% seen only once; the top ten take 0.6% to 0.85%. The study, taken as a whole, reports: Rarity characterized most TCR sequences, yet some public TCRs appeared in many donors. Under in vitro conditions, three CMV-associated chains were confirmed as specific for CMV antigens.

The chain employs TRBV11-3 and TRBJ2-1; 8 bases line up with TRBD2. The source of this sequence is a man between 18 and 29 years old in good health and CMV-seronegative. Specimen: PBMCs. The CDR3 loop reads CASSFTGTSSYNEQFF. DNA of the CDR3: TGTGCCAGCAGCTTTACTGGGACTAGCTCCTACAATGAGCAGTTCTTC.